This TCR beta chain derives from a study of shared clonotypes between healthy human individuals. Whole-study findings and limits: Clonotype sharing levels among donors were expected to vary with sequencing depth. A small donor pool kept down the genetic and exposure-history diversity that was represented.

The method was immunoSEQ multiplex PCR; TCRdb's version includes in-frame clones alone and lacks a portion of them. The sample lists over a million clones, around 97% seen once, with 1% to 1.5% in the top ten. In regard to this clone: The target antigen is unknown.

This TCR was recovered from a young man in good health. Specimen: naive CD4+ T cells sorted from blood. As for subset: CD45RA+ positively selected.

The CDR3 sequence: CAWSFRVPRYGYTF. The CDR3, as DNA: TGTGCCTGGAGTTTCAGGGTTCCGCGGTATGGCTACACCTTC. The genes are TRBV30 and TRBJ1-2, with D possibly TRBD1 on 5 matching bases. V was pared by 2 bases and J by 5 bases, with 15 bases between. The CDR3 totals 14 residues. Germline assignment: CDR1 GTSNPN and CDR2 SVGIG (reference sequence). The whole variable domain, filled in from reference TRBV30 and TRBJ1-2, reads SQTIHQWPATLVQPVGSPLSLECTVEGTSNPNLYWYRQAAGRGLQLLFYSVGIGQISSEVPQNLSASRPQDRQFILSSKKLLLSDSGFYLCAWSFRVPRYGYTFGSGTRLTVV.